This entry concerns a single T cell receptor (beta chain). What it binds is not known. These data originate in a study of PD-1 blockade in classical Hodgkin lymphoma. The wider study: Intravenous infusions of nivolumab 3 mg/kg reached patients every 2 weeks.

Here immunoSEQ multiplex PCR was the method, and the copy in TCRdb shows in-frame clones only, minus some. Found here are 11,000 or so clones, around 75% of them singletons; the top ten hold 34%. With no exception, relapse followed autologous stem cell transplantation in all patients, and brentuximab vedotin exposure varied. Overall study results and limits: Nivolumab starters within 1 year of ASCT were excluded. The CD4+ diversity rise by C4D1 was clearest in complete responders.

The clonotype originates from a human donor with classical Hodgkin lymphoma. This specimen consisted of peripheral blood mononuclear cells (PBMCs), obtained at baseline.

CDR3 coding DNA: TGTGCCAGCAGTTGGAGAGGGGTGGATGAAGCTTTCTTT. Translation gives CASSWRGVDEAFF. The chain employs TRBV11-3 and TRBJ1-1; D possibly corresponds to TRBD1 (5 bases). V lost 6 bases and J lost 7, with 15 bases in between. CDR1 and CDR2 (germline): SGHNT, YENEEA. This CDR3 has 13 residues.